Listed below are T cell receptor beta chains from one sample, sequenced in a study of vaccination effects on CD4 cells after COVID-19. Sequencing used immunoSEQ multiplex PCR; TCRdb keeps in-frame clones, though not all of them. The sample lists under 25,000 clones, more than 80% occurring once. These TCRs' antigens remain unknown. The sample here was CD4+ T cells from PBMCs cultured with SARS-CoV-2 spike peptides, taken after COVID-19 vaccination. These receptors all stem from a human donor who received a COVID-19 vaccine. Some clones in this sample may be carry-over from other donors' samples. CDR3s include the opening cysteine and the closing phenylalanine or tryptophan. The D gene is left open where the match is weak. Only some rows state a clone size, as once, few, many or a class for expanded clones.

D gene,V gene,J gene,CDR3 length,clone size,CDR3 protein,CDR3 DNA
.,TRBV19,TRBJ1-1,16,.,CASSIVQGIGGTEAFF,TGTGCCAGTAGTATTGTACAGGGTATTGGCGGCACTGAAGCTTTCTTT
.,TRBV18,TRBJ2-3,13,once,CASSPSGTDTQYF,TGTGCCAGCTCACCATCTGGAACAGATACGCAGTATTTT
.,TRBV5-1,TRBJ1-1,15,.,CASSPDVGRYTEAFF,TGCGCCAGCAGCCCAGACGTGGGGCGTTACACTGAAGCTTTCTTT
.,TRBV9,TRBJ1-2,16,.,CASSPEGGQLPRGYTF,TGTGCCAGCAGCCCCGAGGGGGGACAACTTCCTCGGGGCTACACCTTC
.,TRBV5-6,TRBJ1-1,15,.,CASSSARGGNTEAFF,TGTGCCAGCAGCTCCGCCCGGGGAGGGAACACTGAAGCTTTCTTT
.,TRBV5-1,TRBJ2-5,14,.,CASSLADHQETQYF,TGCGCCAGCAGCTTGGCCGATCACCAAGAGACCCAGTACTTC
.,TRBV12-3/TRBV12-4,TRBJ1-6,13,.,CASSLTVNSPLHF,TGTGCCAGCAGTTTGACAGTAAATTCACCCCTCCACTTT
.,TRBV24-1,TRBJ2-5,16,.,CATSDPGTGTKETQYF,TGTGCCACCAGTGATCCCGGGACGGGGACGAAAGAGACCCAGTACTTC
TRBD2,TRBV4-1,TRBJ2-3,17,.,CASSSRTSGGATDTQYF,TGCGCCAGCAGCTCCCGGACTAGCGGGGGGGCCACAGATACGCAGTATTTT
.,TRBV7-2,TRBJ1-5,15,.,CASSPNPGPNQPQHF,TGTGCCAGCAGCCCAAACCCGGGGCCCAATCAGCCCCAGCATTTT
.,TRBV6-5,TRBJ1-2,13,.,CASSYDGEYGYTF,TGTGCCAGCAGTTACGACGGGGAATATGGCTACACCTTC
.,TRBV19,TRBJ2-6,10,.,CASGANVLTF,TGTGCCTCTGGGGCCAACGTCCTGACTTTC
.,TRBV5-5,TRBJ2-2,12,.,CASSFVPGELFF,TGTGCCAGCAGCTTTGTCCCCGGGGAGCTGTTTTTT
.,TRBV29-1,TRBJ1-1,12,.,CSVEHRTAEAFF,TGCAGCGTTGAACACAGAACAGCTGAAGCTTTCTTT
TRBD1,TRBV28,TRBJ2-5,16,.,CASRGMVQGSMETQYF,TGTGCCAGCAGGGGGATGGTACAGGGGAGTATGGAGACCCAGTACTTC
.,TRBV15,TRBJ1-6,13,.,CATSSGGVSPLHF,TGTGCCACCAGCTCGGGAGGGGTGTCACCCCTCCACTTT
TRBD1,TRBV19,TRBJ2-1,16,few,CASRPQTGGRVDEQFF,TGTGCCAGCCGACCCCAGACAGGGGGGAGAGTCGATGAGCAGTTCTTC
.,TRBV10-1,TRBJ2-5,13,.,CASSESREGTQYF,TGCGCCAGCAGTGAGTCAAGAGAGGGGACCCAGTACTTC
TRBD1,TRBV20-1,TRBJ2-5,11,.,CSSNRGETQYF,TGCAGTTCCAACAGGGGAGAGACCCAGTACTTC
.,TRBV7-2,TRBJ1-2,14,.,CASSLTPSGYGYTF,TGTGCCAGCAGCTTAACCCCATCGGGCTATGGCTACACCTTC
.,TRBV7-9,TRBJ1-5,13,.,CASSSGVSTPQHF,TGTGCCAGCAGCTCAGGGGTCTCCACGCCCCAGCATTTT
.,TRBV5-5,TRBJ1-6,16,few,CASSLPTGGYNSPLHF,TGTGCCAGCAGCCTCCCGACCGGGGGTTATAATTCACCCCTCCACTTT